A selection of T cell receptor beta chains follows, all from one sample in a study of cytomegalovirus exposure and HLA in healthy donors. Produced via immunoSEQ multiplex PCR; TCRdb's table is partial and in-frame only. In the table there are over 150,000 clones, over 70% of which are singletons. Material for sequencing was PBMCs. These receptors were taken from a woman under 40 in good health and CMV-seropositive. The CDR3 runs from the conserved cysteine through the conserved F or W. D genes are given only for firm matches. Clone size is shown for a subset of rows, as once, few, many or a class of expanded clone.

j_call v_call clone_size d_call cdr3_aa cdr3_nt
TRBJ1-4 TRBV6-5 - TRBD1 CASSYGRGSNEKLFF TGTGCCAGCAGTTATGGCAGGGGGTCTAATGAAAAACTGTTTTTT
TRBJ2-1 TRBV18 - - CASSPLLGTASYNEQFF TGTGCCAGCTCACCACTATTGGGGACTGCCTCCTACAATGAGCAGTTCTTC
TRBJ1-5 TRBV28 - TRBD1 CAALTGGESNQPQHF TGTGCCGCCCTGACAGGGGGCGAGAGCAATCAGCCCCAGCATTTT
TRBJ2-3 TRBV4-3 - TRBD2 CASSDTGTSGFSDTQYF TGCGCCAGCAGTGATACCGGGACTAGCGGCTTCTCAGATACGCAGTATTTT
TRBJ2-5 TRBV6-1 - TRBD2 CASSLGLGETQYF TGTGCCAGCAGCCTGGGACTAGGTGAGACCCAGTACTTC
TRBJ1-2 TRBV6-5 - - CASSYSTGTIYGYTF TGTGCCAGCAGTTACAGCACAGGGACAATCTATGGCTACACCTTC
TRBJ2-7 TRBV10-3 - - CAISGQRSSYEQYF TGTGCCATCAGTGGGCAGCGGAGCTCCTACGAGCAGTACTTC
TRBJ1-1 TRBV11-3 - - CASSLDSGGTEAFF TGTGCCAGCAGCTTAGATAGCGGGGGCACTGAAGCTTTCTTT
TRBJ2-2 TRBV11-3 few - CASRKRRDTGELFF TGTGCCAGCAGGAAAAGACGGGATACCGGGGAGCTGTTTTTT
TRBJ2-1 TRBV5-1 few TRBD1 CASTTGGVREQFF TGCGCCAGCACTACAGGGGGTGTGAGGGAGCAGTTCTTC
TRBJ2-3 TRBV30 once TRBD2 CAWSVGRGGTDTQYF TGTGCCTGGAGTGTAGGGCGGGGGGGTACAGATACGCAGTATTTT
TRBJ2-5 TRBV28 - - CASIKQTQGLRETQYF TGTGCCAGCATCAAACAGACCCAGGGGTTGCGAGAGACCCAGTACTTC
TRBJ2-7 TRBV7-9 - TRBD2 CASSLGLAQSSYEQYF TGTGCCAGCAGCTTGGGACTAGCCCAGAGCTCCTACGAGCAGTACTTC
TRBJ1-4 TRBV13 once - CASSSPASIAREKLFF TGTGCCAGCAGCTCTCCTGCCTCAATAGCCCGGGAAAAACTGTTTTTT
TRBJ1-2 TRBV29-1 few TRBD1 CSSGQGNYGYTF TGCAGCTCGGGACAGGGGAACTATGGCTACACCTTC
TRBJ2-1 TRBV6-1 - - CASSDTSGRFTYNEQFF TGTGCCAGCAGTGACACCTCCGGGAGATTTACCTACAATGAGCAGTTCTTC
TRBJ2-5 TRBV9 - - CASSVEGQGQETQYF TGTGCCAGCAGCGTAGAGGGCCAGGGTCAAGAGACCCAGTACTTC
TRBJ2-7 TRBV5-8 once - CASRLPGRYEQYF TGTGCCAGCAGGTTACCCGGTCGGTACGAGCAGTACTTC
TRBJ1-1 TRBV4-1 - TRBD1 CASSLITGDTEAFF TGCGCCAGCAGCCTGATCACAGGGGACACTGAAGCTTTCTTT
TRBJ2-7 TRBV6-5 few - CASRGQGHSYEQYF TGTGCCAGCAGGGGGCAGGGCCACTCCTACGAGCAGTACTTC
TRBJ2-5 TRBV5-1 - - CASSFLLGHSTETQYF TGCGCCAGCAGCTTCCTATTGGGACACTCGACAGAGACCCAGTACTTC
TRBJ2-5 TRBV7-2 - TRBD2 CASSWGLAVETQYF TGTGCCAGCAGCTGGGGACTAGCGGTGGAGACCCAGTACTTC
TRBJ2-7 TRBV20-1 - - CSASYEQYF TGCAGTGCTTCATACGAGCAGTACTTC
TRBJ1-1 TRBV6-5 - - CASSRDTEAFF TGTGCCAGCAGCCGGGACACTGAAGCTTTCTTT
TRBJ2-5 TRBV28 - - CASSLNQGETQYF TGTGCCAGCAGTTTAAACCAGGGTGAGACCCAGTACTTC
TRBJ2-7 TRBV20-1 - - CSARAGYEQYF TGCAGTGCTAGAGCCGGCTACGAGCAGTACTTC
TRBJ2-7 TRBV20-1 - - CSARDINEQYF TGCAGTGCTAGAGATATAAACGAGCAGTACTTC
TRBJ1-2 TRBV11-2 - TRBD1 CASSSRTGGLYGYTF TGTGCCAGCAGCTCCCGGACAGGGGGCCTCTATGGCTACACCTTC
TRBJ2-7 TRBV2 - TRBD2 CASRGSLAGDYEQYF TGTGCCAGCAGGGGCTCTTTAGCGGGAGATTACGAGCAGTACTTC
TRBJ2-4 TRBV30 once - CASRDFNIQYF TGTGCCTCAAGGGACTTCAACATTCAGTACTTC
TRBJ2-7 TRBV28 - - CASSSPGKVSYEQYF TGTGCCAGCAGTTCCCCCGGGAAGGTCTCCTACGAGCAGTACTTC
TRBJ2-2 TRBV6-5 - TRBD1 CASSRTGSSGELFF TGTGCCAGCAGTAGGACAGGGTCATCCGGGGAGCTGTTTTTT
TRBJ2-5 TRBV4-1 - TRBD1 CASRDRGPGETQYF TGCGCCAGCAGGGACAGGGGGCCGGGCGAGACCCAGTACTTC
TRBJ1-5 TRBV28 few TRBD1 CASSEDRGPPFPQPQHF TGTGCCAGCAGTGAGGACAGGGGGCCTCCGTTTCCTCAGCCCCAGCATTTT
TRBJ1-5 TRBV5-8 - - CASSSRGAQGNQPQHF TGTGCCAGCAGCTCGCGGGGGGCGCAAGGCAATCAGCCCCAGCATTTT
TRBJ2-2 TRBV5-6 - - CASSSGGALGELFF TGTGCCAGCAGCTCCGGTGGGGCCCTGGGGGAGCTGTTTTTT
TRBJ2-6 TRBV4-1 few - CASSPATGANVLTF TGCGCCAGCAGCCCCGCTACTGGGGCCAACGTCCTGACTTTC
TRBJ2-7 TRBV2 - - CASSAEPTYEQYF TGTGCCAGCAGTGCAGAACCCACCTACGAGCAGTACTTC